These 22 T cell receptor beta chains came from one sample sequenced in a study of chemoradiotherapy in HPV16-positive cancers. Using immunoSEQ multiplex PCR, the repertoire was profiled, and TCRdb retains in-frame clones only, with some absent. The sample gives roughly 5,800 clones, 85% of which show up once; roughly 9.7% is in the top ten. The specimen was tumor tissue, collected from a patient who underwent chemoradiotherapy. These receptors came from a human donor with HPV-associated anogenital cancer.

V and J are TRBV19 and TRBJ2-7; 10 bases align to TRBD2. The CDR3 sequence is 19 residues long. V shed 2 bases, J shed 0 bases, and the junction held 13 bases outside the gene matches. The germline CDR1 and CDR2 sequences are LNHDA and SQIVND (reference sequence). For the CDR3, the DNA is TGTGCCAGTAGTATACGATCTAGCGGGGGCGAACCCAGCTCCTACGAGCAGTACTTC. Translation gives CASSIRSSGGEPSSYEQYF.

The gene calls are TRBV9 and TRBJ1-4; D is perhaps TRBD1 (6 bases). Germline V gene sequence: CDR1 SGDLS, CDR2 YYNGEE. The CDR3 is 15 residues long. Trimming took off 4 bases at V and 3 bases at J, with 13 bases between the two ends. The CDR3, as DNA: TGTGCCAGCAGCCCGAGGGGGGGGTCTAATGAAAAACTGTTTTTT. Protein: CASSPRGGSNEKLFF. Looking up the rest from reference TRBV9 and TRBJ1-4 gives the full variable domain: DSGVTQTPKHLITATGQRVTLRCSPRSGDLSVYWYQQSLDQGLQFLIQYYNGEERAKGNILERFSAQQFPDLHSELNLSSLELGDSALYFCASSPRGGSNEKLFFGSGTQLSVL.

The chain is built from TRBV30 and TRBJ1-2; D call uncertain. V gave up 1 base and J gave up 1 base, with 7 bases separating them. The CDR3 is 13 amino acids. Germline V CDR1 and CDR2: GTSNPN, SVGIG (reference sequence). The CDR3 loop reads CAWSGNDNYGYTF. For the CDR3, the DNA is TGTGCCTGGAGTGGCAATGATAACTATGGCTACACCTTC.

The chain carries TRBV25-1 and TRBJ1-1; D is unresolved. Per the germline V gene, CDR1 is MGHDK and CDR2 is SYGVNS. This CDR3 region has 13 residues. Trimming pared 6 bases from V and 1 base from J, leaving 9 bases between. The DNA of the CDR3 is TGTGCCAGCAGCCTTACACCGAACACTGAAGCTTTCTTT. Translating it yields CASSLTPNTEAFF.

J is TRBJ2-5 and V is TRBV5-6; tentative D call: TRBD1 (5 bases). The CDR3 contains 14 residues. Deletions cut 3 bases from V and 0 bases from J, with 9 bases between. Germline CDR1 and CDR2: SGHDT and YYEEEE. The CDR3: CASSYRTYQETQYF. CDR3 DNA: TGTGCCAGCAGCTACAGGACGTACCAAGAGACCCAGTACTTC.

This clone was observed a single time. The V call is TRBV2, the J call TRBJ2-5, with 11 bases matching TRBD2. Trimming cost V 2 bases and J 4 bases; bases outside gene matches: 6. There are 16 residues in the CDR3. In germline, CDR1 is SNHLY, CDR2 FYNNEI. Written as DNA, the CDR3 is TGTGCCAGCAGTGAATGGGCTAGCGGGGGGTTAGAGACCCAGTACTTC. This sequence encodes CASSEWASGGLETQYF.

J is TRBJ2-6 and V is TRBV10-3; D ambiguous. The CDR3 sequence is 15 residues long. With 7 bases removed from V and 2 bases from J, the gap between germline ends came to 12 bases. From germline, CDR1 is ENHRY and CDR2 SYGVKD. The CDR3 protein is CAITSVRTGANVLTF. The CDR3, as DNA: TGTGCCATCACCTCGGTACGGACTGGGGCCAACGTCCTGACTTTC.

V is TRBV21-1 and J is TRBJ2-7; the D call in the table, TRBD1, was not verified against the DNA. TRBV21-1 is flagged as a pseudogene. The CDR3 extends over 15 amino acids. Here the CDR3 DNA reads TGTGCCAGCAGCAAAGGGGGGACAGGGGTCTACGAGCAGTACTTC. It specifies CASSKGGTGVYEQYF.

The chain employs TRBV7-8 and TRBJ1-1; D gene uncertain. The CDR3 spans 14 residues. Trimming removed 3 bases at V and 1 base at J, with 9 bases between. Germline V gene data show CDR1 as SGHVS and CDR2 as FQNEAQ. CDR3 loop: CASSLSWGNTEAFF. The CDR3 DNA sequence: TGTGCCAGCAGCTTGTCCTGGGGGAACACTGAAGCTTTCTTT.

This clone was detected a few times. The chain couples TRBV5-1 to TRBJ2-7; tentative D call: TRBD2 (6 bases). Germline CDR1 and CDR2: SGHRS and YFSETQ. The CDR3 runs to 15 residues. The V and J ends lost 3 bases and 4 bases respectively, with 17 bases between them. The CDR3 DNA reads TGCGCCAGCAGCTCGGGAGCGCTCCGTACTTACGAGCAGTACTTC. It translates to CASSSGALRTYEQYF.

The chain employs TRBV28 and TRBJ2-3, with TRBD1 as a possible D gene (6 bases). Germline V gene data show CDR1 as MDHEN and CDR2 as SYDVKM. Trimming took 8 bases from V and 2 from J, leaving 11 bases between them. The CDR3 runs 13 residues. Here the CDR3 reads CASLTGFTDTQYF. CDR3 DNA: TGTGCCAGCCTGACAGGTTTCACAGATACGCAGTATTTT.

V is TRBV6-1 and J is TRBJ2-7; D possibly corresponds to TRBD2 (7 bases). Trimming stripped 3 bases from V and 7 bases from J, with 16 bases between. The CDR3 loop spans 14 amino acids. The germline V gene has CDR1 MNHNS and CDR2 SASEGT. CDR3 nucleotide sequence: TGTGCCAGCAGTGAGAGGGGGGGGGCGTCGGAGCAGTACTTC. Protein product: CASSERGGASEQYF.

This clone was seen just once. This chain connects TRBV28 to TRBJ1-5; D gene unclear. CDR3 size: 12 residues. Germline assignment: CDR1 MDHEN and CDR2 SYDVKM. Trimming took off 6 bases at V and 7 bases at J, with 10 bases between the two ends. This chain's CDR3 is CASSQTSQPQHF. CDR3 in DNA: TGTGCCAGCAGCCAGACTTCGCAGCCCCAGCATTTT.

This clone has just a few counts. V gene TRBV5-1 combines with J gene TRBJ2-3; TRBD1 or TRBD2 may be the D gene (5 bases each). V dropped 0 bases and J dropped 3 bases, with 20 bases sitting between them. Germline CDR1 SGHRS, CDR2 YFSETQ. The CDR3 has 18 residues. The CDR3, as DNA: TGCGCCAGCAGCTTGGCCTCAGGGACCCTAAAGGGAACAGATACGCAGTATTTT. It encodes CASSLASGTLKGTDTQYF.

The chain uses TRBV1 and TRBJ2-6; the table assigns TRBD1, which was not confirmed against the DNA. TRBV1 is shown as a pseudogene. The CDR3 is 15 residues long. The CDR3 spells CTSSGAQSRANVLTF. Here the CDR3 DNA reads TGCACCAGCAGCGGTGCACAAAGTCGGGCCAACGTCCTGACTTTC.

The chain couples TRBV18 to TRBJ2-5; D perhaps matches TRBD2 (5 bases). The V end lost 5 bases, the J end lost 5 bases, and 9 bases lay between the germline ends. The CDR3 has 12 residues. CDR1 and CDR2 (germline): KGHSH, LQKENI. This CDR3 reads CASSSTTETQYF. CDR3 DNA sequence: TGTGCCAGCTCATCGACTACCGAGACCCAGTACTTC.

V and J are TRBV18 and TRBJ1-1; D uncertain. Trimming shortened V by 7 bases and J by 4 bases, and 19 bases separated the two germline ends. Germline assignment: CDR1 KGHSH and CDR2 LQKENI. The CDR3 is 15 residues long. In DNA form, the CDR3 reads TGTGCCAGCTACCCCTACCGGTCGGGAGGCACTGAAGCTTTCTTT. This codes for CASYPYRSGGTEAFF.

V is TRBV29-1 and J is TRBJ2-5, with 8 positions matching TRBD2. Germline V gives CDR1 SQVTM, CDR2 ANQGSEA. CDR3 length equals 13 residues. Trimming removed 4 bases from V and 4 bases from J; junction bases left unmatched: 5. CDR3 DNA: TGCAGCGTTGTAGTCGGACTAGCAGAGACCCAGTACTTC. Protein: CSVVVGLAETQYF.

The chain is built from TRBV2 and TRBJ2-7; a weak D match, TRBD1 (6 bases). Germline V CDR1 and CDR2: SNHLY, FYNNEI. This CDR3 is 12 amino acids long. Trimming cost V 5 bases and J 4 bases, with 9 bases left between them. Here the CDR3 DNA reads TGTGCCAGCAGTCTCGGACAGTACGAGCAGTACTTC. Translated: CASSLGQYEQYF. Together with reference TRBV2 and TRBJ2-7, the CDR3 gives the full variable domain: EPEVTQTPSHQVTQMGQEVILRCVPISNHLYFYWYRQILGQKVEFLVSFYNNEISEKSEIFDDQFSVERPDGSNFTLKIRSTKLEDSAMYFCASSLGQYEQYFGPGTRLTVT.

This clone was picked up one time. The CDR3 region is CASSAQGVSGNTIYF. The CDR3 DNA reads TGTGCCAGCAGCGCGCAGGGTGTCTCTGGAAACACCATATATTTT. The chain has TRBV9 and TRBJ1-3; possible D gene TRBD1, 5 bases. The CDR3 loop spans 15 amino acids. The germline V and J ends were trimmed by 3 bases and 0 bases, with 10 bases remaining between them. The V gene's germline CDR1 is SGDLS and CDR2 YYNGEE.

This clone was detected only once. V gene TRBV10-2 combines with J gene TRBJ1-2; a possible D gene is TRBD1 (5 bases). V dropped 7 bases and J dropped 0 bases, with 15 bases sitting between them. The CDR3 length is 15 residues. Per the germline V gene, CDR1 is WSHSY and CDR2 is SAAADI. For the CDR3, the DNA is TGCGCCAGCATCGAACAGGTCCAAGCTAACTATGGCTACACCTTC. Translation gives CASIEQVQANYGYTF.

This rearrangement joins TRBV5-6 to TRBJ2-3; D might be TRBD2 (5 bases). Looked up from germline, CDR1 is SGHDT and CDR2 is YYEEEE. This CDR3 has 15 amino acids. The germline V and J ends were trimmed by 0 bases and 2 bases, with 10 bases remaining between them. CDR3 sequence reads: CASSLESGHTDTQYF. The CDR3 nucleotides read TGTGCCAGCAGCTTGGAAAGCGGCCACACAGATACGCAGTATTTT. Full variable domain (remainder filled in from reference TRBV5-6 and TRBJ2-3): DAGVTQSPTHLIKTRGQQVTLRCSPKSGHDTVSWYQQALGQGPQFIFQYYEEEERQRGNFPDRFSGHQFPNYSSELNVNALLLGDSALYLCASSLESGHTDTQYFGPGTRLTVL.